There are a few counts of the clone carrying this T cell receptor (beta chain). Collection of roughly 9.6 milliliters of peripheral blood was performed for each donor. This sample stems from a study of blood T cells in healthy people across ages. Study-level background: When template switching was applied, about one barcoded beta molecule was captured per two T cells.

Primed by a sample-barcoded 5' primer and a J-beta primer mix, a second PCR proceeded for 7 to 11 cycles. TCRdb reprocessed the 5' RACE reads with MiXCR, giving one entry per CDR3 protein. Here the sample spans 800,000 or so distinct CDR3 sequences, approximately 25% being singletons. The V and J ends lost 0 bases and 8 bases respectively, with 13 bases between them. The CDR3 spans 14 residues. Germline V gene data show CDR1 as LGHDT and CDR2 as YNNKEL (reference sequence). A further study also used this sample, focusing on T cells of mothers and their children. This second study says: The analysis detected no persistent microchimeric T cell clones.

The receptor comes from a boy aged 5-17 years in good health. Material: blood. The chain has TRBV3-1 and TRBJ1-1, with D tentatively TRBD1 (6 bases). This CDR3 is CASSQDLSGGEAFF. In DNA form, the CDR3 reads TGTGCCAGCAGCCAAGATTTGTCCGGGGGCGAAGCTTTCTTT.